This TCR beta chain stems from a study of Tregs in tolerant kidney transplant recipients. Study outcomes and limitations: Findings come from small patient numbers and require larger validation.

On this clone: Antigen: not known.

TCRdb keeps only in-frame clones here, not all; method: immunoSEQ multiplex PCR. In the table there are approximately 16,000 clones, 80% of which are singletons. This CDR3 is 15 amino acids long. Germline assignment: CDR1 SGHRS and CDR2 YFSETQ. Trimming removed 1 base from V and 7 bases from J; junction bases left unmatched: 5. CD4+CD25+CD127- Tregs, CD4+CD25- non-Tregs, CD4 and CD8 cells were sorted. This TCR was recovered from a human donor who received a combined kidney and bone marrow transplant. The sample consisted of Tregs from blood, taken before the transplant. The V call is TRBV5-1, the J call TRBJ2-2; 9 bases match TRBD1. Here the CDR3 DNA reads TGCGCCAGCAGCTTGCAGGGACAGGGAGGCGGGGAGCTGTTTTTT. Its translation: CASSLQGQGGGELFF.